This T cell receptor beta chain comes out of a study of monozygotic twins with inflammatory bowel disease. TCRdb re-called the 5' RACE reads; every CDR3 protein appears as one record, without DNA. The sample data list around 450,000 distinct CDR3 sequences. There are 15 residues in the CDR3. Germline-derived CDR1 and CDR2 are SGHTA and FQGNSA. Sequenced input: blood. The rearrangement links TRBV7-2 to TRBJ2-7. This sequence was found in a human donor with ulcerative colitis or Crohn's disease, or a healthy co-twin of an affected twin (not recorded which). This CDR3 is CASSLDYGLSYEQYF.